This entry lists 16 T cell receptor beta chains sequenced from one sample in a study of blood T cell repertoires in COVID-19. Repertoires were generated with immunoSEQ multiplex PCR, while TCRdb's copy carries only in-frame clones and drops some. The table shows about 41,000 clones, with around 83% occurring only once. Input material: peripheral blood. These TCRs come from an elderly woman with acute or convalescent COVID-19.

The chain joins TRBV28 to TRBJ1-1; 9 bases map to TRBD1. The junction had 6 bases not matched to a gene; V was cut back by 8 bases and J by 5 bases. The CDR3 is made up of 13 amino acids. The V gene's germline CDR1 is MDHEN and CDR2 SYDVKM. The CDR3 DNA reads TGTGCCAGCGGACAGGGGTACGGAACTGAAGCTTTCTTT. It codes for CASGQGYGTEAFF.

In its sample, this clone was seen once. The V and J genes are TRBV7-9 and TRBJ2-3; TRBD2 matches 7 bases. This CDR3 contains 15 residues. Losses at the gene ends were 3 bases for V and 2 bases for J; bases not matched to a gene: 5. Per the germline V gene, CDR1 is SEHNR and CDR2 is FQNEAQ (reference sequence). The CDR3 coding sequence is TGTGCCAGCAGCTTTAGAGCGGGGACCACAGATACGCAGTATTTT. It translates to CASSFRAGTTDTQYF.

In nucleotides, the CDR3 is TGTGCCAGCAGCATTGCCCCCCGCGGAGGGATGAACACTGAAGCTTTCTTT. It codes for CASSIAPRGGMNTEAFF. The chain is built from TRBV11-2 and TRBJ1-1; D ambiguous. Germline loops: CDR1 SGHAT, CDR2 FQNNGV. The CDR3 contains 17 residues. Trimming pared 5 bases from V and 0 bases from J, leaving 19 bases between.

The CDR3 DNA sequence: TGCAGTGCTAGTGTACAGGCCAGAAACTCTGGGGCCAACGTCCTGACTTTC. Its translation: CSASVQARNSGANVLTF. This chain links TRBV20-1 with TRBJ2-6, with D possibly matching TRBD1 (5 bases). The CDR3 spans 17 residues. V was cut by 3 bases and J by 0 bases, with 15 bases left in between. Germline V gene lookup returns CDR1 DFQATT and CDR2 SNEGSKA (reference sequence).

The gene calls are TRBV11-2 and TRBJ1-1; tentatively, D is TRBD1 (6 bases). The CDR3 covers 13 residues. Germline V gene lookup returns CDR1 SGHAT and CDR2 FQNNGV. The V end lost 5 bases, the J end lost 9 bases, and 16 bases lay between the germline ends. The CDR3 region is CASSRDTQEKAFF. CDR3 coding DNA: TGTGCCAGCAGCCGGGACACCCAAGAGAAAGCTTTCTTT.

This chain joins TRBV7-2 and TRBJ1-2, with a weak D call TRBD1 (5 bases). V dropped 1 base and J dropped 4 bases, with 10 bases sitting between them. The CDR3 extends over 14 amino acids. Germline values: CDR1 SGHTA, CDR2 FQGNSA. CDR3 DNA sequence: TGTGCCAGCAGCTTAGGACAGCAACTCTATGGCTACACCTTC. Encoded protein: CASSLGQQLYGYTF.

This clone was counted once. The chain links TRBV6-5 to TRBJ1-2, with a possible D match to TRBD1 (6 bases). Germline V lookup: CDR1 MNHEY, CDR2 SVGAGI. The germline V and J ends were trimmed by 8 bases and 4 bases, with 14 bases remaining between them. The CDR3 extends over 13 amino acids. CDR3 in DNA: TGTGCCAGCTACGGGGGGGCCCCCTATGGCTACACCTTC. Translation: CASYGGAPYGYTF.

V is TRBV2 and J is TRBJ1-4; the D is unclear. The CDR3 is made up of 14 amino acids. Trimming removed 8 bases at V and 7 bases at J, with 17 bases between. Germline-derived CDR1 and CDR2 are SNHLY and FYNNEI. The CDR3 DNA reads TGTGCCAGCTCCCGGAGCAATGGCGGTGAAAAACTGTTTTTT. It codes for CASSRSNGGEKLFF.

This CDR3 reads CSARAGYEQYF. CDR3 DNA: TGCAGTGCTAGAGCGGGTTACGAGCAGTACTTC. The chain employs TRBV20-1 and TRBJ2-7; no clear D gene. V was pared by 1 base and J by 4 bases, with 5 bases between. The V gene's germline CDR1 is DFQATT and CDR2 SNEGSKA (reference sequence). The CDR3 length is 11 residues.

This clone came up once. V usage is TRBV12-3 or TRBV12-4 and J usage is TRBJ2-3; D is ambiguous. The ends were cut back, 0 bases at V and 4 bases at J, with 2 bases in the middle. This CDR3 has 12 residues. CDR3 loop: CASSLAADTQYF. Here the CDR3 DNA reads TGTGCCAGCAGTTTAGCCGCAGATACGCAGTATTTT.

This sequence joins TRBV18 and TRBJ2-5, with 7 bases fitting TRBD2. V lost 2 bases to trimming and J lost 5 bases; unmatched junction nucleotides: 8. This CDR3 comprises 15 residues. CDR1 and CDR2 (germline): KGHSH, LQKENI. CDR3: CASSPSRGSLETQYF. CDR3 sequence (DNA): TGTGCCAGCTCACCATCGCGGGGGTCTTTGGAGACCCAGTACTTC.

CDR3 residues: CASSRGGLASSYNEQFF. The CDR3 bases are TGTGCCAGCAGCCGGGGGGGTCTAGCAAGCTCCTACAATGAGCAGTTCTTC. The chain employs TRBV13 and TRBJ2-1; 8 nucleotides line up with TRBD2. This CDR3 contains 17 residues. With V trimmed by 5 bases and J by 0 bases, 9 bases remained unmatched. The germline gives CDR1 PRHDT, CDR2 FYEKMQ (reference sequence). Complete variable domain (other parts from reference TRBV13 and TRBJ2-1): AAGVIQSPRHLIKEKRETATLKCYPIPRHDTVYWYQQGPGQDPQFLISFYEKMQSDKGSIPDRFSAQQFSDYHSELNMSSLELGDSALYFCASSRGGLASSYNEQFFGPGTRLTVL.

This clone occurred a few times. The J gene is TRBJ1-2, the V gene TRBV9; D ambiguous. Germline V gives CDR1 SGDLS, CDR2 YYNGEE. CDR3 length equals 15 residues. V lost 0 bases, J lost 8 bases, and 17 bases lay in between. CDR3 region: CASSVEVVGSEGYTF. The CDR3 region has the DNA TGTGCCAGCAGCGTAGAGGTTGTCGGGAGTGAAGGCTACACCTTC.

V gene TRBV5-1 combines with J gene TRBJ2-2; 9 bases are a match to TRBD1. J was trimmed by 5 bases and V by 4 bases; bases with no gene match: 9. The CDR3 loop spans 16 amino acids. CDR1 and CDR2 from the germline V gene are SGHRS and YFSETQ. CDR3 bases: TGCGCCAGCAGCCGAAGGGGACAGGGACGGACCGGGGAGCTGTTTTTT. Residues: CASSRRGQGRTGELFF.

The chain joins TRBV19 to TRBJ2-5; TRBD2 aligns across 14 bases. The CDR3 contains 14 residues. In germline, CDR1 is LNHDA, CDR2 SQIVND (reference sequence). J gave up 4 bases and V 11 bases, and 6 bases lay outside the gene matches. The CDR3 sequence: CACSTSGGAETQYF. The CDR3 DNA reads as TGTGCCTGTTCGACTAGCGGGGGGGCAGAGACCCAGTACTTC.

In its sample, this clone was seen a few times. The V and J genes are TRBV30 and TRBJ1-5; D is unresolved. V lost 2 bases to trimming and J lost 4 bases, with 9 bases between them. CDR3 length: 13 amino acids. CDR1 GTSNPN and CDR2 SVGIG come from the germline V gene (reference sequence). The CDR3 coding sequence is TGTGCCTGGAGTCGGGAAGAGAATCAGCCCCAGCATTTT. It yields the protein CAWSREENQPQHF.